This T cell receptor beta chain was found in a study of OX40 agonist ivuxolimab in advanced cancers. Overall study context: There were three patients with partial responses, one having hepatocellular carcinoma and two cutaneous melanoma. Study conclusions and caveats: Low normalized clonal expansion also occurred in some nonresponding patients. Clonal expansion was seen in CD4+ and CD8+ blood T cells by week 6 at 0.1 to 3.0 mg/kg.

Libraries were prepared by immunoSEQ multiplex PCR; TCRdb keeps only in-frame clonotypes and omits some of them. The table shows around 95,000 clones, with approximately 91% occurring only once. Blood was sampled at baseline, cycle 4 day 1, and cycle 7 day 1. About this clone itself: Its specificity is not known.

The source of this sequence is an adult with an advanced solid tumor such as melanoma, head and neck, liver or kidney cancer. The material was CD4+ or CD8+ T cells sorted from blood, obtained in a trial of the OX40 agonist ivuxolimab.

CDR3 sequence reads: CASSLAQGVGTEAFF. The CDR3 bases are TGCGCCAGCAGCTTGGCTCAGGGGGTCGGCACTGAAGCTTTCTTT. V gene TRBV5-1 combines with J gene TRBJ1-1; 7 positions match TRBD1. After removal of 0 bases from V and 4 bases from J, the junction contained 6 bases not matched to a gene. Germline V gene sequence: CDR1 SGHRS, CDR2 YFSETQ. The CDR3 sequence is 15 residues long.